The present entry profiles one T cell receptor beta chain with its context. Its matching antigen is unknown. This sample is drawn from a study of chemoradiotherapy in HPV16-positive cancers. Study-wide results and caveats: Non-HPV-specific T cells did not expand in tumors during treatment, whereas candidate HPV-specific clones and E7-related motifs did.

Looked up from germline, CDR1 is WNHNN and CDR2 is SYGVQD (reference sequence). The trim removed 5 bases at V and 4 bases at J, leaving 16 bases unmatched. The CDR3 is 18 residues long. Data came from immunoSEQ multiplex PCR; TCRdb stores just in-frame clones and leaves some out. The sample gives fewer than 25,000 clones, about nine tenths of which show up once; roughly a sixth is in the top ten. This chain joins TRBV10-1 and TRBJ2-7; 11 bases are shared with TRBD1. This TCR was recovered from a human donor with HPV-associated anogenital cancer. Sequenced here: blood, sampled from a patient who underwent chemoradiotherapy. The DNA of the CDR3 is TGCGCCAGCAGTAACAACCTATTTGCGGGACAGGGGGTGTACGAGCAGTACTTC. Protein: CASSNNLFAGQGVYEQYF.